These T cell receptor beta chains were read from a single sample in a study of CXCR3-negative and CXCR3-positive naive CD8 T cells. TCRdb reprocessed the 5' RACE reads and stores each CDR3 protein as one record, lacking DNA. The sample table sets out approximately 88,000 distinct CDR3 sequences. Sequencing was performed on naive CXCR3+ CD8+ T cells from blood. The receptors derive from a human donor in good health. Some clones in this sample may be carry-over from other donors' samples. CDR3s include the opening cysteine and the closing phenylalanine or tryptophan. The order of the fields is J gene, V gene, CDR3 protein.

J: TRBJ2-7; V: TRBV4-3; CDR3: CASSQVWGDEQYF
J: TRBJ2-3; V: TRBV27; CDR3: CASGYRVFGTDTQYF
J: TRBJ2-7; V: TRBV4-1; CDR3: CASSQEEADFSYEQYF
J: TRBJ1-1; V: TRBV12-3/TRBV12-4; CDR3: CASSLGETEAFF
J: TRBJ2-7; V: TRBV4-3; CDR3: CASSQFEGGPYEQYF
J: TRBJ2-7; V: TRBV27; CDR3: CASSLSSGNYEQYF
J: TRBJ2-7; V: TRBV6-1; CDR3: CASSEWGLKSYEQYF
J: TRBJ1-1; V: TRBV5-1; CDR3: CASSLVTVNTEAFF
J: TRBJ1-2; V: TRBV3-1; CDR3: CASSQARGTGPDGYTF
J: TRBJ2-7; V: TRBV6-5; CDR3: CASSYGRGPNEQYF
J: TRBJ2-7; V: TRBV5-4; CDR3: CASSAPGLAANEQYF